A selection of T cell receptor beta chains follows, all from one sample in a study of blood T cell repertoires in COVID-19. This table comes from immunoSEQ multiplex PCR, and its TCRdb copy is limited to in-frame clones, with some not included. The sample contains about 140,000 clones, 75% to 90% of which appear only once. The sequenced sample consisted of PBMCs or T cells enriched from blood (not recorded which). The origin of the receptors is a middle-aged man in a cohort exposed to, infected with or recovered from COVID-19 (not recorded which). Both conserved end residues are part of each CDR3. D genes are given only for firm matches. Part of the rows lack a size; the others show once, few, many or a class for expanded clones.

d_gene	abundance	j_gene	v_gene	CDR3aa	CDR3nt
NA	NA	TRBJ2-7	TRBV7-9	CASSSYSRLYEQYF	TGTGCCAGCAGCTCCTACTCCCGTCTCTACGAGCAGTACTTC
NA	NA	TRBJ1-1	TRBV7-8	CASSLGLGVVNTEAFF	TGTGCCAGCAGCTTAGGGTTAGGGGTTGTGAACACTGAAGCTTTCTTT
NA	NA	TRBJ2-7	TRBV5-4	CASSAYSYEQYF	TGTGCCAGCAGCGCCTACAGCTACGAGCAGTACTTC
TRBD2	few	TRBJ2-2	TRBV4-3	CASSQEGSGGAVGTGELFF	TGCGCCAGCAGCCAAGAAGGAAGCGGGGGGGCCGTTGGGACCGGGGAGCTGTTTTTT
TRBD1	NA	TRBJ1-1	TRBV6-5	CASRTGVSGTEAFF	TGTGCCAGCAGGACAGGGGTGAGCGGCACTGAAGCTTTCTTT
TRBD1	NA	TRBJ1-4	TRBV7-9	CASSPDRGGEKLFF	TGTGCCAGCAGCCCGGACAGGGGTGGTGAAAAACTGTTTTTT
NA	NA	TRBJ2-7	TRBV28	CASSSGESWSYEQYF	TGTGCCAGCAGTTCCGGAGAATCTTGGTCCTACGAGCAGTACTTC
NA	NA	TRBJ1-2	TRBV25-1	CASSESTGWLGYTF	TGTGCCAGCAGTGAATCTACGGGTTGGCTTGGCTACACCTTC
NA	once	TRBJ1-5	TRBV30	CAWSNVLNNQPQHF	TGTGCCTGGAGTAACGTTCTAAACAATCAGCCCCAGCATTTT
NA	NA	TRBJ1-5	TRBV19	CASSRPTGSNQPQHF	TGTGCCAGTAGTAGACCAACAGGGAGCAATCAGCCCCAGCATTTT
TRBD2	NA	TRBJ2-1	TRBV24-1	CATSGLAGVGYNEQFF	TGTGCCACCAGTGGACTAGCGGGAGTCGGCTACAATGAGCAGTTCTTC
NA	few	TRBJ2-7	TRBV29-1	CSATRGYEQYF	TGCAGCGCCACCAGGGGATACGAGCAGTACTTC
NA	NA	TRBJ2-2	TRBV7-2	CASSRGTVLSGELFF	TGTGCCAGCAGCCGGGGGACAGTTCTCTCCGGGGAGCTGTTTTTT
NA	NA	TRBJ1-6	TRBV5-6	CASSVAGGPLHF	TGTGCCAGCAGCGTGGCGGGGGGACCCCTCCACTTT
NA	NA	TRBJ1-1	TRBV7-9	CASSSMVAIAEAFF	TGTGCCAGCAGCTCAATGGTCGCTATCGCTGAAGCTTTCTTT
NA	NA	TRBJ2-7	TRBV5-1	CASSSTTEYEQYF	TGCGCCAGCAGCTCTACGACTGAATACGAGCAGTACTTC
TRBD1	NA	TRBJ2-7	TRBV27	CASSLGTGPLLYEQYF	TGTGCCAGCAGTCTTGGGACAGGGCCATTACTCTACGAGCAGTACTTC
NA	NA	TRBJ1-1	TRBV19	CASTSPGWLNTEAFF	TGTGCCAGCACCTCGCCAGGGTGGCTGAACACTGAAGCTTTCTTT
NA	NA	TRBJ1-5	TRBV6-5	CASARQLNQPQHF	TGTGCCAGCGCAAGACAGTTAAATCAGCCCCAGCATTTT
NA	once	TRBJ1-2	TRBV20-1	CSASKGDGYGYTF	TGCAGTGCTAGTAAGGGAGATGGGTATGGCTACACCTTC
NA	NA	TRBJ1-4	TRBV6-5	CASLGTANEKLFF	TGTGCCAGCCTGGGCACCGCTAATGAAAAACTGTTTTTT
NA	NA	TRBJ1-4	TRBV2	CASRRDLSEKLFF	TGTGCCAGCCGCAGGGATCTTAGTGAAAAACTGTTTTTT
TRBD1	NA	TRBJ2-1	TRBV4-1	CASSPAGTGRYNEQFF	TGCGCCAGCAGCCCTGCTGGGACAGGGAGATACAATGAGCAGTTCTTC
NA	NA	TRBJ2-7	TRBV7-8	CASSFYTGGSYEQYF	TGTGCCAGCAGCTTCTACACGGGCGGGTCCTACGAGCAGTACTTC
NA	NA	TRBJ1-1	TRBV25-1	CASTKNTEAFF	TGTGCCAGCACTAAAAACACTGAAGCTTTCTTT
NA	NA	TRBJ1-4	TRBV19	CASSIGGEKLFF	TGTGCCAGTAGTATAGGAGGAGAAAAACTGTTTTTT
TRBD1	NA	TRBJ2-2	TRBV5-1	CASRTGGTGELFF	TGCGCCAGCAGAACAGGGGGCACCGGGGAGCTGTTTTTT
NA	few	TRBJ1-1	TRBV6-1	CASSENQGPVF	TGTGCCAGCAGTGAAAACCAGGGGCCGGTCTTT
NA	NA	TRBJ2-4	TRBV30	CAWSTPGQVAKNIQYF	TGTGCCTGGTCTACCCCGGGACAAGTAGCCAAAAACATTCAGTACTTC
NA	NA	TRBJ1-2	TRBV19	CASSASRANYGYTF	TGTGCCAGTAGTGCTTCCAGGGCTAACTATGGCTACACCTTC
TRBD1	NA	TRBJ1-2	TRBV28	CASSPGQALELYGYTF	TGTGCCAGCAGTCCGGGACAGGCTCTGGAGCTCTATGGCTACACCTTC
NA	NA	TRBJ1-6	TRBV6-4	CASSGGTGSPLHF	TGTGCCAGCAGTGGCGGTACTGGTTCACCCCTCCACTTT
NA	NA	TRBJ2-5	TRBV10-3	CAIRQTELETQYF	TGTGCCATCAGACAGACAGAACTGGAGACCCAGTACTTC
TRBD1	NA	TRBJ2-3	TRBV27	CASSLRGPTSTDTQYF	TGTGCCAGCAGTTTGAGGGGGCCGACTAGCACAGATACGCAGTATTTT
NA	NA	TRBJ2-7	TRBV7-9	CASSSGQEQYF	TGTGCCAGCAGCTCAGGACAGGAGCAGTACTTC
NA	NA	TRBJ1-1	TRBV4-3	CASSQDSRGLNTEAFF	TGCGCCAGCAGCCAAGATTCAAGGGGGTTGAACACTGAAGCTTTCTTT
NA	NA	TRBJ2-1	TRBV7-6	CASSETGLVGSEQFF	TGTGCCAGCAGCGAAACCGGCCTAGTAGGTAGTGAGCAGTTCTTC
NA	NA	TRBJ1-2	TRBV2	CASRTDHYGYTF	TGTGCCAGCCGGACAGACCACTATGGCTACACCTTC
NA	NA	TRBJ2-7	TRBV18	CASSPNVYEQYF	TGTGCCAGCTCACCTAATGTCTACGAGCAGTACTTC
TRBD2	NA	TRBJ2-1	TRBV30	CAWSVTSGRAPYNEQFF	TGTGCCTGGAGTGTCACTAGCGGGAGGGCCCCCTACAATGAGCAGTTCTTC
NA	NA	TRBJ2-7	TRBV7-2	CASGPSGTPPYEQYF	TGTGCCAGCGGGCCCTCCGGGACTCCACCCTACGAGCAGTACTTC
TRBD1	NA	TRBJ1-2	TRBV7-8	CASSPTTGGYTF	TGTGCCAGCAGCCCCACGACAGGGGGCTACACCTTC
TRBD1	NA	TRBJ1-3	TRBV15	CATSPTGPYSGNTIYF	TGTGCCACCAGCCCGACAGGGCCTTACTCTGGAAACACCATATATTTT
NA	NA	TRBJ1-2	TRBV14	CASSQGMTGYGYTF	TGTGCCAGCAGCCAAGGAATGACGGGCTATGGCTACACCTTC
TRBD2	NA	TRBJ2-3	TRBV6-5	CASSYGTSGDTDTQYF	TGTGCCAGCAGTTACGGGACTAGCGGAGACACAGATACGCAGTATTTT
NA	NA	TRBJ2-3	TRBV6-5	CASSSPGQTTDTQYF	TGTGCCAGCAGTTCCCCGGGACAAACAACAGATACGCAGTATTTT
NA	NA	TRBJ1-2	TRBV7-9	CASSLGDRRGYTF	TGTGCCAGCAGCTTAGGTGACAGGAGGGGCTACACCTTC
NA	NA	TRBJ1-3	TRBV19	CASSDSGTYSGNTIYF	TGTGCCAGTAGTGACTCCGGGACTTACTCTGGAAACACCATATATTTT
TRBD2	NA	TRBJ2-3	TRBV10-1	CASSESNSGRTDTQYF	TGCGCCAGCAGTGAGTCTAATAGCGGGAGGACAGATACGCAGTATTTT
NA	once	TRBJ2-3	TRBV9	CASSVEGRSGTDTQYF	TGTGCCAGCAGCGTAGAAGGGAGGTCGGGCACAGATACGCAGTATTTT